Included here is one TCR beta chain sequence, with context. Distinct nucleotide sequences in the sample also encode this CDR3. Germline V gives CDR1 LNHDA, CDR2 SQIVND (reference sequence). The V gene end was trimmed by 6 bases and the J gene end by 1 base; junction bases not matched to a gene: 4. The CDR3 loop spans 15 amino acids. Authors' processing steps: Reference gene primer amplification yielded estimated nucleated cell counts. Generated by immunoSEQ multiplex PCR, the TCRdb table keeps only in-frame clones and is missing some. D and trimming come from the DNA, and the V and J calls and clone size come from that table. The sample consists of 200,000 to 300,000 clones, 70% to 90% of them appearing once. This sample was included in a study of blood T cell repertoires in COVID-19.

The TCR comes from a woman in her fifties or sixties with acute or convalescent COVID-19. Sequencing used peripheral blood. The chain recombines TRBV19 with TRBJ2-1; TRBD2 aligns across 9 bases. In DNA, the CDR3 is TGTGCCAGTAGCGCGACTAGCGGATCCTACAATGAGCAGTTCTTC. Protein product: CASSATSGSYNEQFF. Together with reference TRBV19 and TRBJ2-1, the CDR3 gives the full variable domain: DGGITQSPKYLFRKEGQNVTLSCEQNLNHDAMYWYRQDPGQGLRLIYYSQIVNDFQKGDIAEGYSVSREKKESFPLTVTSAQKNPTAFYLCASSATSGSYNEQFFGPGTRLTVL.